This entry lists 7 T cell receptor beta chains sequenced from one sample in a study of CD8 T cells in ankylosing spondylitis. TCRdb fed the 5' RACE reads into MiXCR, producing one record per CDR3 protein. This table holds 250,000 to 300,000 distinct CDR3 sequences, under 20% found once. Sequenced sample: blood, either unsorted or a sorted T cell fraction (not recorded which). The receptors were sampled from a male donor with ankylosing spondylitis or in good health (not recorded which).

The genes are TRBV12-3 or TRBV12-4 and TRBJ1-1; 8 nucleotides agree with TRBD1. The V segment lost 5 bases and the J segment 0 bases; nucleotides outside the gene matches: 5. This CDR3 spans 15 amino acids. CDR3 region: CASSRSGGMNTEAFF. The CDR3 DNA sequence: TGTGCCAGCAGTCGATCAGGGGGCATGAACACTGAAGCTTTCTTT.

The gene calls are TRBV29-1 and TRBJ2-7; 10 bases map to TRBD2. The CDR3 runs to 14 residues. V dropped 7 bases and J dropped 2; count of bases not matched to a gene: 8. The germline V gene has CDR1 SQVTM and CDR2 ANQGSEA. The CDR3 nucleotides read TGCAGCGCCGTCGGCCTAGCGGGAGCCTACGAGCAGTACTTC. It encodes CSAVGLAGAYEQYF.

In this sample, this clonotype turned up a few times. CDR3 nucleotide sequence: TGTGCCAGCAGCCCAGAAGGGACACTTCCTGCACACTCTGGGGCCAACGTCCTGACTTTC. Its translation: CASSPEGTLPAHSGANVLTF. This chain uses TRBV11-2 with TRBJ2-6, with a possible D match to TRBD1 (6 bases). The CDR3 has 20 residues. V dropped 5 bases and J dropped 0 bases, with 23 bases sitting between them. CDR1 and CDR2 (germline): SGHAT, FQNNGV.

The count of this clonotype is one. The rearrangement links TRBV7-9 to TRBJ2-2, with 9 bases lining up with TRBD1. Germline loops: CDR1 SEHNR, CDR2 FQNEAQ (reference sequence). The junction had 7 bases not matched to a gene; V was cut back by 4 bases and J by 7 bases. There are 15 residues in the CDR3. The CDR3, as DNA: TGTGCCAGCAGCTCCCGGGACAGGGAAATCGGGGAGCTGTTTTTT. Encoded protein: CASSSRDREIGELFF. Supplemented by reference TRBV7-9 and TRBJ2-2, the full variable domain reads DTGVSQNPRHKITKRGQNVTFRCDPISEHNRLYWYRQTLGQGPEFLTYFQNEAQLEKSRLLSDRFSAERPKGSFSTLEIQRTEQGDSAMYLCASSSRDREIGELFFGEGSRLTVL.

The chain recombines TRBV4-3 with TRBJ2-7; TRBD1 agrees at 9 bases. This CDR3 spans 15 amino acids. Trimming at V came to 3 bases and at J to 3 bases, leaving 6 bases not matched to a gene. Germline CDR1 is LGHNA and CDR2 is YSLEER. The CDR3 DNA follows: TGCGCCAGCAGCCAGTCCGGGACAGGGAGCTACGAGCAGTACTTC. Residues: CASSQSGTGSYEQYF.

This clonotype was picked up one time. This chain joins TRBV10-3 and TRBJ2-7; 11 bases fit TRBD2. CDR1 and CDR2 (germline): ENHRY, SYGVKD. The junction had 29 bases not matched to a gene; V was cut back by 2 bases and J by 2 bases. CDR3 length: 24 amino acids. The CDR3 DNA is TGTGCCATCAGTGAGACCCAATGGGAGGGGGACGCATATGTAAAGACTAGCGGGACCTACGAGCAGTACTTC. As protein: CAISETQWEGDAYVKTSGTYEQYF.

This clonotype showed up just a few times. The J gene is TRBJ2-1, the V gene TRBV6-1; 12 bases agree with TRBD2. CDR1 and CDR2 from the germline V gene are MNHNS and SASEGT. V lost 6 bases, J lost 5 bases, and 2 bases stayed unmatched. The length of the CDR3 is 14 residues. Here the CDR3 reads CASRLAGGHNEQFF. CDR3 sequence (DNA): TGTGCCAGCAGGCTAGCGGGAGGGCACAATGAGCAGTTCTTC.